The 28 T cell receptor beta chains presented below share a single source sample, sequenced in a study of Ad26.COV2.S vaccination and SARS-CoV-2 variants. Treatment given: roughly 18 received Ad26.COV2.S at low or high dose, single or two shots; roughly five received placebo; per-sample allocation not given. All samples were drawn on day 63, counting from the first vaccine or placebo injection. TCRdb's table, derived via immunoSEQ multiplex PCR, lists solely in-frame clones and lacks some. Of approximately 480,000 clones in the sample, around 88% were seen once. The material was peripheral blood, obtained in a trial of Ad26.COV2.S vaccine versus placebo. The source of these receptors is a person aged 18 to 65 who received the Ad26.COV2.S COVID-19 vaccine or a placebo.

The V call is TRBV27, the J call TRBJ2-1; TRBD2 matches at 16 bases. Trimming removed 7 bases from V and 9 bases from J; junction bases left unmatched: 9. This CDR3 comprises 16 residues. Germline CDR1 is MNHEY and CDR2 is SMNVEV (reference sequence). As DNA, the CDR3 is TGTGCCAGCAAAACCTCCGGGACTAGCGGGAGGGGTGAGCAGTTCTTC. It is translated as CASKTSGTSGRGEQFF.

V gene TRBV7-2 combines with J gene TRBJ1-2, with 7 bases lining up with TRBD1. CDR3 size: 16 residues. V lost 5 bases and J lost 0; bases outside the gene matches: 9. The germline V gene encodes CDR1 SGHTA and CDR2 FQGNSA. The CDR3 sequence is CASSLDRERANYGYTF. For the CDR3, the DNA is TGTGCCAGCAGCCTAGACAGGGAGAGGGCTAACTATGGCTACACCTTC. Looking up the rest from reference TRBV7-2 and TRBJ1-2 gives the full variable domain: GAGVSQSPSNKVTEKGKDVELRCDPISGHTALYWYRQSLGQGLEFLIYFQGNSAPDKSGLPSDRFSAERTGGSVSTLTIQRTQQEDSAVYLCASSLDRERANYGYTFGSGTRLTVV.

This rearrangement joins TRBV2 to TRBJ2-7, with D possibly TRBD2 on 6 matching bases. V was shortened by 6 bases and J by 5 bases, with 11 bases between the two germline ends. The germline CDR1 and CDR2 sequences are SNHLY and FYNNEI. The CDR3 spans 12 residues. This chain's CDR3 is CASRGGGNEQYF. DNA of the CDR3: TGTGCCAGCAGGGGAGGAGGGAACGAGCAGTACTTC.

V is TRBV12-5 and J is TRBJ2-1; 12 bases agree with TRBD2. The CDR3 totals 17 residues. The V segment lost 4 bases and the J segment 8 bases; nucleotides outside the gene matches: 12. Per the germline V gene, CDR1 is LGHNT and CDR2 is FRNRAP. The CDR3 DNA is TGTGCTAGTGGTTCGTCCCTTCTAGCGGGAGGGCCGGATGAGCAGTTCTTC. It translates to CASGSSLLAGGPDEQFF. Full variable domain (rest looked up from reference TRBV12-5 and TRBJ2-1): DARVTQTPRHKVTEMGQEVTMRCQPILGHNTVFWYRQTMMQGLELLAYFRNRAPLDDSGMPKDRFSAEMPDATLATLKIQPSEPRDSAVYFCASGSSLLAGGPDEQFFGPGTRLTVL.

This clone was seen just once. V is TRBV24-1 and J is TRBJ2-1; D gene unclear. The germline gives CDR1 KGHDR, CDR2 SFDVKD. CDR3 length: 13 residues. V lost 4 bases and J 7 bases, leaving 10 bases between the germline ends. As DNA, the CDR3 is TGTGCCACCAGTGACCCTAATACGAATGAGCAGTTCTTC. Translated: CATSDPNTNEQFF.

J is TRBJ1-2 and V is TRBV2, with D perhaps matching TRBD1 (6 bases). V gave up 6 bases and J gave up 6 bases, with 17 bases separating them. Germline V gene data show CDR1 as SNHLY and CDR2 as FYNNEI. The CDR3 runs 14 residues. As DNA, the CDR3 is TGTGCCAGCAGCCGGGACAACCCGGGGGATGGCTACACCTTC. Residues: CASSRDNPGDGYTF.

The chain recombines TRBV16 with TRBJ2-7; D is possibly TRBD2 (6 bases). Trimming took off 4 bases at V and 6 bases at J, with 13 bases between the two ends. Germline CDR1 reads KGHSY; CDR2 reads FQNENV. The CDR3 extends over 13 amino acids. DNA for the CDR3: TGTGCCAGCAGCCTTACTCGGGGGAGCGAGCAGTACTTC. Residues: CASSLTRGSEQYF. Combining the CDR3 with reference TRBV16 and TRBJ2-7 gives the whole variable domain GEEVAQTPKHLVRGEGQKAKLYCAPIKGHSYVFWYQQVLKNEFKFLISFQNENVFDETGMPKERFSAKCLPNSPCSLEIQATKLEDSAVYFCASSLTRGSEQYFGPGTRLTVT.

This sequence joins TRBV7-2 and TRBJ2-7; a possible D gene is TRBD2 (5 bases). The CDR3 loop spans 15 amino acids. V was shortened by 2 bases and J by 5 bases, with 16 bases between the two germline ends. Germline-derived CDR1 and CDR2 are SGHTA and FQGNSA. This chain's CDR3 is CASSLWGTSSDEQYF. In DNA form, the CDR3 reads TGTGCCAGCAGCTTATGGGGAACTAGTTCCGACGAGCAGTACTTC.

The J gene is TRBJ1-5, the V gene TRBV7-2; D gene unclear. V lost 2 bases and J 4 bases, leaving 9 bases between the germline ends. This CDR3 region has 14 residues. Germline lookup yields CDR1 SGHTA and CDR2 FQGNSA. The CDR3 coding sequence is TGTGCCAGCAGCTTAAAGGGTTTGAATCAGCCCCAGCATTTT. Its translation is CASSLKGLNQPQHF.

V and J are TRBV5-1 and TRBJ1-1; tentative D call: TRBD1 (6 bases). Trimming left V 4 bases short and J 6 bases short, with 13 bases between. From germline, CDR1 is SGHRS and CDR2 YFSETQ. There are 13 residues in the CDR3. As DNA, the CDR3 is TGCGCCAGCAGCGTATCAGGGGCAGCTGAAGCTTTCTTT. The encoded protein is CASSVSGAAEAFF.

The genes are TRBV2 and TRBJ1-4; the match to TRBD1 covers 10 bases. V lost 4 bases to trimming and J lost 2 bases; unmatched junction nucleotides: 4. The CDR3 is 16 amino acids. Germline loops: CDR1 SNHLY, CDR2 FYNNEI. CDR3 coding DNA: TGTGCCAGCAGTGGACAGGGGGCCGGGACTAATGAAAAACTGTTTTTT. Translation: CASSGQGAGTNEKLFF.

The sample holds a few counts of this clone. The chain joins TRBV19 to TRBJ1-2, with 8 bases identical to TRBD1. The germline CDR1 and CDR2 sequences are LNHDA and SQIVND (reference sequence). CDR3 length equals 14 residues. V was pared by 9 bases and J by 7 bases, with 13 bases of the junction left unmatched. CDR3 nucleotides: TGTGCCAGCCAAGCGACAGGGGCCCGTCTTGGCTACACCTTC. This gives the protein CASQATGARLGYTF.

This clone was seen a few times. The rearrangement joins TRBV19 to TRBJ1-5; weak D call: TRBD1 (6 bases). Germline lookup yields CDR1 LNHDA and CDR2 SQIVND (reference sequence). The germline V and J ends were trimmed by 7 bases and 0 bases, with 10 bases remaining between them. The CDR3 spans 14 residues. The chain's CDR3 is CASNRDPSNQPQHF. The CDR3 DNA reads as TGTGCCAGTAACAGGGACCCTAGCAATCAGCCCCAGCATTTT.

This clone showed up many times. The V call is TRBV6-4, the J call TRBJ2-1; the D gene is possibly TRBD2 (6 bases). Germline CDR1 reads MRHNA; CDR2 reads SNTAGT. V lost 0 bases and J lost 8, with 23 bases in between. The CDR3 loop spans 18 amino acids. CDR3 region: CASSDSFGAGVSPDEQFF. The CDR3 DNA sequence: TGTGCCAGCAGTGACTCTTTTGGAGCGGGCGTTAGCCCGGATGAGCAGTTCTTC.

The CDR3 bases are TGTGCCAGCAGTGAACAGGCGGGGGCGACCGGGGAGCTGTTTTTT. It yields the protein CASSEQAGATGELFF. V usage is TRBV2 and J usage is TRBJ2-2; possibly TRBD2 for D (7 bases). Trimming cost V 2 bases and J 5 bases, with 12 bases left between them. The germline CDR1 and CDR2 sequences are SNHLY and FYNNEI. This CDR3 is built from 15 residues.

The genes are TRBV28 and TRBJ1-1; no clear D. The CDR3 sequence is 12 residues long. The germline CDR1 and CDR2 sequences are MDHEN and SYDVKM. Trimming removed 2 bases from V and 3 bases from J, with 4 bases in between. In nucleotides, the CDR3 is TGTGCCAGCAGTTTAAGGTACACTGAAGCTTTCTTT. This codes for CASSLRYTEAFF.

This clone has more than one count but fewer than ten. The genes are TRBV25-1 and TRBJ2-7; 12 nucleotides align to TRBD1. The CDR3 sequence is 16 residues long. V was pared by 4 bases and J by 9 bases, with 13 bases of the junction left unmatched. Per germline, CDR1 MGHDK and CDR2 SYGVNS. DNA for the CDR3: TGTGCCAGCAGTGGGGCGCTGGGACAGGGGGCTGTGGGGCAGTACTTC. This codes for CASSGALGQGAVGQYF.

The chain couples TRBV3-1 (or the pseudogene TRBV3-2) to TRBJ1-2; D not certain. This CDR3 has 13 residues. Germline V CDR1 and CDR2: LGHDT, YNNKEL (reference sequence). Trimming left V 1 base short and J 4 bases short, with 7 bases between. In DNA, the CDR3 is TGTGCCAGCAGCCAAGCACCCGCCTATGGCTACACCTTC. As protein: CASSQAPAYGYTF.

The chain couples TRBV25-1 to TRBJ1-6, with 10 bases that match TRBD1. This CDR3 has 15 residues. V trimming: 10 bases; J trimming: 5 bases; junction bases outside the gene matches: 8. The V gene's germline CDR1 is MGHDK and CDR2 SYGVNS. CDR3: CATSKGQGHNSPLHF. The CDR3 DNA reads TGTGCCACTTCTAAGGGACAGGGGCATAATTCACCCCTCCACTTT.

This clone was seen once. Other DNA sequences within the sample encode an identical CDR3. The chain has TRBV5-1 and TRBJ1-1, with a weak D call TRBD1 (6 bases). V shed 1 base and J shed 4 bases, with 8 bases lying between them. From germline, CDR1 is SGHRS and CDR2 YFSETQ. The CDR3 covers 13 residues. This chain's CDR3 is CASSLRGGTEAFF. In nucleotides, the CDR3 is TGCGCCAGCAGCTTGCGAGGGGGCACTGAAGCTTTCTTT.

This clone was counted a single time. The chain couples TRBV5-1 to TRBJ2-2, with 7 bases identical to TRBD2. Germline V CDR1 and CDR2: SGHRS, YFSETQ. The CDR3 length is 14 residues. Trimming removed 5 bases from V and 4 bases from J; junction bases left unmatched: 5. CDR3 in DNA: TGCGCCAGCAGGCTAGCGGCCGCCACCGGGGAGCTGTTTTTT. Translation: CASRLAAATGELFF. Full variable domain (rest looked up from reference TRBV5-1 and TRBJ2-2): KAGVTQTPRYLIKTRGQQVTLSCSPISGHRSVSWYQQTPGQGLQFLFEYFSETQRNKGNFPGRFSGRQFSNSRSEMNVSTLELGDSALYLCASRLAAATGELFFGEGSRLTVL.

The chain employs TRBV5-1 and TRBJ2-5; D is perhaps TRBD1 (6 bases). The CDR3 extends over 15 amino acids. The V and J ends lost 1 base and 5 bases respectively, with 15 bases between them. Germline V CDR1 and CDR2: SGHRS, YFSETQ. The CDR3 region is CASSLLIQGMETQYF. The CDR3 bases are TGCGCCAGCAGCTTGCTGATACAGGGAATGGAGACCCAGTACTTC.

The rearrangement uses TRBV28 and TRBJ2-7, with D possibly matching TRBD1 (6 bases). The CDR3 extends over 17 amino acids. The germline V gene has CDR1 MDHEN and CDR2 SYDVKM. V was cut by 3 bases and J by 2 bases, with 20 bases left in between. CDR3 residues: CASSFGIDGRGTYEQYF. Here the CDR3 DNA reads TGTGCCAGCAGTTTCGGGATAGATGGCAGGGGAACCTACGAGCAGTACTTC.

J is TRBJ1-6 and V is TRBV30; D remains unclear. The CDR3 length is 12 residues. The V end was cut by 1 base, the J end by 6 bases, with 4 bases between. Per germline, CDR1 GTSNPN and CDR2 SVGIG (reference sequence). The CDR3 DNA sequence: TGTGCCTGGAGTGCCGGTAATTCACCCCTCCACTTT. Its protein product is CAWSAGNSPLHF.

V usage is TRBV25-1 and J usage is TRBJ1-2; D uncertain. Trimming pared 4 bases from V and 8 bases from J, leaving 17 bases between. CDR1 MGHDK and CDR2 SYGVNS come from the germline V gene. The CDR3 length is 14 residues. The DNA for the CDR3 is TGTGCCAGCAGTGCCCTCTCCGCCGGAGAGGGCTACACCTTC. Amino acids: CASSALSAGEGYTF.

This chain links TRBV18 with TRBJ1-1; D possibly corresponds to TRBD1 (5 bases). Germline assignment: CDR1 KGHSH and CDR2 LQKENI. The CDR3 spans 14 residues. V gave up 3 bases and J gave up 2 bases, with 10 bases separating them. As DNA, the CDR3 is TGTGCCAGCTCACCGACAGTGACAAACACTGAAGCTTTCTTT. Amino acid sequence: CASSPTVTNTEAFF.

This chain uses TRBV28 with TRBJ2-7; D is perhaps TRBD1 (6 bases). The CDR3 sequence is 14 residues long. Germline V gene lookup returns CDR1 MDHEN and CDR2 SYDVKM. With 8 bases removed from V and 6 bases from J, the gap between germline ends came to 20 bases. CDR3 residues: CASREAGGKREQYF. The CDR3 DNA follows: TGTGCCAGCCGTGAGGCTGGGGGCAAACGCGAGCAGTACTTC. The full variable domain, its missing parts supplied by reference TRBV28 and TRBJ2-7, is DVKVTQSSRYLVKRTGEKVFLECVQDMDHENMFWYRQDPGLGLRLIYFSYDVKMKEKGDIPEGYSVSREKKERFSLILESASTNQTSMYLCASREAGGKREQYFGPGTRLTVT.

The chain couples TRBV29-1 to TRBJ2-7, with D tentatively TRBD1 or TRBD2 (5 bases each). Trimming took off 5 bases at V and 5 bases at J, with 16 bases between the two ends. The CDR3 is made up of 13 amino acids. CDR1 and CDR2 from the germline V gene are SQVTM and ANQGSEA. CDR3 in DNA: TGCAGCGTTTGGGGTGGGGGAACGGACGAGCAGTACTTC. Its translation is CSVWGGGTDEQYF.